The rows below give T cell receptor beta chains drawn from one sample of a study of blood T cell repertoires in COVID-19. The repertoire was sequenced with immunoSEQ multiplex PCR; TCRdb's copy has only in-frame clones and lacks some. The table has tens of thousands of clones, about 83% seen once; the top ten hold approximately 8.7%. The sample consisted of peripheral blood. The receptors shown here come from a human donor in a cohort sampled during active COVID-19. Both conserved end residues are part of each CDR3. A D gene is named only where the DNA matches it firmly. Clone size is not always given. Where it is, it says once, few, many or a class for expanded clones.

V: TRBV5-1
size: NA
D: TRBD1
J: TRBJ2-4
CDR3: CASSPDRVGNIQYF
DNA: TGCGCCAGCAGCCCCGACAGGGTGGGAAACATTCAGTACTTC

V: TRBV5-1
size: NA
D: NA
J: TRBJ1-4
CDR3: CASSLAAREKEKLFF
DNA: TGCGCCAGCAGCTTGGCCGCAAGGGAGAAGGAAAAACTGTTTTTT

V: TRBV7-6
size: once
D: TRBD2
J: TRBJ2-1
CDR3: CASSLDREGSYNEQFF
DNA: TGTGCCAGCAGCTTAGATCGGGAGGGATCCTACAATGAGCAGTTCTTC

V: TRBV14
size: once
D: TRBD1
J: TRBJ2-3
CDR3: CASSPFRGTSTDTQYF
DNA: TGTGCCAGCAGCCCCTTCAGGGGGACCAGCACAGATACGCAGTATTTT

V: TRBV2
size: once
D: TRBD1
J: TRBJ2-1
CDR3: CASRARTGGGYNEQFF
DNA: TGTGCCAGCAGGGCCAGGACAGGGGGCGGGTACAATGAGCAGTTCTTC

V: TRBV7-9
size: once
D: NA
J: TRBJ1-1
CDR3: CASSSDSLNTEAFF
DNA: TGTGCCAGCAGCTCGGACAGTCTGAACACTGAAGCTTTCTTT

V: TRBV12-3/TRBV12-4
size: NA
D: TRBD1
J: TRBJ1-5
CDR3: CASTLKGARQHF
DNA: TGTGCCAGCACCTTGAAGGGGGCACGCCAGCATTTT

V: TRBV24-1
size: NA
D: NA
J: TRBJ2-3
CDR3: CATSELPSVRTDTQYF
DNA: TGTGCCACCAGTGAACTTCCTAGCGTACGCACAGATACGCAGTATTTT

V: TRBV7-9
size: NA
D: NA
J: TRBJ1-2
CDR3: CASRTTGGADGYTF
DNA: TGTGCCAGCAGGACCACGGGGGGCGCGGACGGCTACACCTTC

V: TRBV12-3/TRBV12-4
size: few
D: NA
J: TRBJ2-2
CDR3: CATRLSNTGELFF
DNA: TGTGCCACGAGGTTGTCGAACACCGGGGAGCTGTTTTTT

V: TRBV24-1
size: NA
D: NA
J: TRBJ2-7
CDR3: CATSSGLAGKPYEQYF
DNA: TGTGCCACCAGTTCAGGACTGGCGGGGAAACCCTACGAGCAGTACTTC

V: TRBV12-3/TRBV12-4
size: NA
D: NA
J: TRBJ2-1
CDR3: CASSLGLWEQFF
DNA: TGTGCCAGCAGTTTAGGACTATGGGAGCAGTTCTTC

V: TRBV11-2
size: few
D: NA
J: TRBJ2-1
CDR3: CASSLGVEAIHNEQFF
DNA: TGTGCCAGCAGCTTAGGAGTAGAAGCGATTCACAATGAGCAGTTCTTC

V: TRBV6-5
size: NA
D: NA
J: TRBJ1-1
CDR3: CASGGRNTEAFF
DNA: TGTGCCAGCGGCGGCAGGAACACTGAAGCTTTCTTT

V: TRBV28
size: NA
D: NA
J: TRBJ1-5
CDR3: CASSFPDTYQPQHF
DNA: TGTGCCAGCAGTTTTCCGGACACTTATCAGCCCCAGCATTTT

V: TRBV10-3
size: NA
D: TRBD1
J: TRBJ1-2
CDR3: CAISDQTGKDGYTF
DNA: TGTGCCATCAGTGACCAGACAGGGAAAGATGGCTACACCTTC

V: TRBV3-1/TRBV3-2
size: many
D: NA
J: TRBJ1-6
CDR3: CASSQGGGTDSPLHF
DNA: TGTGCCAGCAGCCAAGGGGGGGGCACGGATTCACCCCTCCACTTT

V: TRBV11-2
size: NA
D: NA
J: TRBJ1-4
CDR3: CASSRGPTEKLFF
DNA: TGTGCCAGCAGCCGCGGCCCGACTGAAAAACTGTTTTTT

V: TRBV18
size: NA
D: TRBD1
J: TRBJ1-1
CDR3: CASSPDRSGYTEAFF
DNA: TGTGCCAGCTCACCGGACAGGAGCGGATACACTGAAGCTTTCTTT

V: TRBV5-1
size: NA
D: TRBD2
J: TRBJ2-1
CDR3: CASTDTGGSYNEQFF
DNA: TGCGCCAGCACCGACACGGGGGGCTCCTACAATGAGCAGTTCTTC

V: TRBV30
size: NA
D: NA
J: TRBJ2-2
CDR3: CAWSVQPPGELFF
DNA: TGTGCCTGGAGTGTACAGCCCCCCGGGGAGCTGTTTTTT

V: TRBV20-1
size: NA
D: NA
J: TRBJ2-7
CDR3: CSASRGLEQYF
DNA: TGCAGTGCTAGCCGGGGTCTCGAGCAGTACTTC

V: TRBV6-4
size: NA
D: NA
J: TRBJ1-1
CDR3: CASSETTNTEAFF
DNA: TGTGCCAGCAGTGAGACAACGAACACTGAAGCTTTCTTT

V: TRBV5-1
size: NA
D: NA
J: TRBJ2-3
CDR3: CASSPQGRVADTQYF
DNA: TGCGCCAGCAGCCCCCAGGGCAGGGTCGCAGATACGCAGTATTTT

V: TRBV5-5
size: NA
D: TRBD1
J: TRBJ1-3
CDR3: CASSLEWTGKWLSGNTIYF
DNA: TGTGCCAGCAGCTTGGAATGGACAGGGAAGTGGCTATCTGGAAACACCATATATTTT

V: TRBV28
size: NA
D: TRBD2
J: TRBJ2-2
CDR3: CASTPSGRDTGELFF
DNA: TGTGCCAGCACCCCTAGCGGGAGGGACACCGGGGAGCTGTTTTTT

V: TRBV11-2
size: once
D: NA
J: TRBJ1-2
CDR3: CASSLTPGWNYGYTF
DNA: TGTGCCAGCAGCTTAACTCCTGGTTGGAACTATGGCTACACCTTC

V: TRBV21-1
size: few
D: NA
J: TRBJ1-2
CDR3: CASSKVSPRTCGYTF
DNA: TGTGCCAGCAGCAAAGTCTCTCCCAGGACTTGTGGCTACACCTTC

V: TRBV7-2
size: NA
D: TRBD2
J: TRBJ2-3
CDR3: CASSLGLAGPTDTQYF
DNA: TGTGCCAGCAGCCTGGGACTAGCGGGTCCCACAGATACGCAGTATTTT

V: TRBV11-3
size: few
D: TRBD1
J: TRBJ2-7
CDR3: CASSPRQGSYEQYF
DNA: TGTGCCAGCAGCCCAAGACAGGGATCCTACGAGCAGTACTTC

V: TRBV5-6
size: few
D: NA
J: TRBJ1-5
CDR3: CASSLGEGANQPQHF
DNA: TGTGCCAGCAGCTTGGGAGAGGGTGCCAATCAGCCCCAGCATTTT

V: TRBV25-1
size: NA
D: TRBD1
J: TRBJ1-1
CDR3: CASSDRTGRTEAFF
DNA: TGTGCCAGCAGTGACCGGACAGGGCGCACTGAAGCTTTCTTT

V: TRBV7-2
size: NA
D: TRBD2
J: TRBJ2-5
CDR3: CASSHSTRGDLWETQYF
DNA: TGTGCCAGCAGTCATAGCACCCGGGGGGATCTTTGGGAGACCCAGTACTTC

V: TRBV4-1
size: NA
D: NA
J: TRBJ2-1
CDR3: CASSQLDLVRYNEQFF
DNA: TGCGCCAGCAGCCAATTGGACTTAGTTCGGTACAATGAGCAGTTCTTC

V: TRBV7-6
size: NA
D: NA
J: TRBJ2-5
CDR3: CASSSGQLSQETQYF
DNA: TGTGCCAGCAGCTCAGGACAGTTGTCCCAAGAGACCCAGTACTTC

V: TRBV11-3
size: NA
D: TRBD2
J: TRBJ2-1
CDR3: CASSSLAGVYNEQFF
DNA: TGTGCCAGCAGCTCCCTAGCGGGAGTTTACAATGAGCAGTTCTTC

V: TRBV6-4
size: few
D: NA
J: TRBJ2-5
CDR3: CAPPRAQETQYF
DNA: TGTGCCCCTCCGAGGGCCCAAGAGACCCAGTACTTC

V: TRBV19
size: NA
D: TRBD1
J: TRBJ2-2
CDR3: CASETGAYRTGELFF
DNA: TGTGCCAGTGAAACAGGGGCCTATAGAACCGGGGAGCTGTTTTTT

V: TRBV4-1
size: NA
D: TRBD1
J: TRBJ1-4
CDR3: CASSQARTGITEKLFF
DNA: TGCGCCAGCAGCCAAGCCCGGACAGGAATAACCGAAAAACTGTTTTTT

V: TRBV7-9
size: NA
D: TRBD2
J: TRBJ2-4
CDR3: CASSRAGESQDF
DNA: TGTGCCAGCAGCAGGGCGGGAGAGTCGCAGGACTTC

V: TRBV19
size: NA
D: NA
J: TRBJ1-1
CDR3: CASSWDRTGNTEAFF
DNA: TGTGCCAGTAGTTGGGATAGGACGGGAAACACTGAAGCTTTCTTT

V: TRBV5-1
size: NA
D: NA
J: TRBJ2-7
CDR3: CASTSEAYEQYF
DNA: TGCGCCAGCACTAGTGAGGCTTACGAGCAGTACTTC

V: TRBV9
size: once
D: TRBD1
J: TRBJ2-6
CDR3: CASSPRDRPSLGVLTF
DNA: TGTGCCAGCAGCCCCCGGGACAGGCCCTCCCTTGGGGTCCTGACTTTC

V: TRBV28
size: NA
D: TRBD1
J: TRBJ1-2
CDR3: CASSSQGEVNYGYTF
DNA: TGTGCCAGCAGTTCTCAGGGGGAGGTGAACTATGGCTACACCTTC

V: TRBV6-5
size: NA
D: TRBD2
J: TRBJ2-2
CDR3: CASAGTSGTGELFF
DNA: TGTGCCAGTGCCGGGACTAGCGGGACCGGGGAGCTGTTTTTT

V: TRBV13
size: NA
D: TRBD1
J: TRBJ1-2
CDR3: CASSPGQGSPGSYGYTF
DNA: TGTGCCAGCAGCCCAGGACAGGGAAGCCCAGGGTCCTATGGCTACACCTTC

V: TRBV5-1
size: NA
D: TRBD1
J: TRBJ1-4
CDR3: CASSRTGEKEKLFF
DNA: TGCGCCAGCAGCAGGACAGGGGAAAAGGAAAAACTGTTTTTT

V: TRBV15
size: NA
D: NA
J: TRBJ2-2
CDR3: CATSRARENTGELFF
DNA: TGTGCCACCAGCAGAGCACGGGAAAACACCGGGGAGCTGTTTTTT

V: TRBV18
size: NA
D: NA
J: TRBJ2-3
CDR3: CASSHEASKGTDTQYF
DNA: TGTGCCAGCTCACACGAAGCGTCTAAGGGGACAGATACGCAGTATTTT

V: TRBV19
size: NA
D: NA
J: TRBJ1-3
CDR3: CASSPSTGNTIYF
DNA: TGTGCCAGTAGCCCCAGCACGGGGAACACCATATATTTT

V: TRBV18
size: NA
D: NA
J: TRBJ1-3
CDR3: CASSPSTVLSGNTIYF
DNA: TGTGCCAGCTCACCCTCGACAGTCCTCTCTGGAAACACCATATATTTT

V: TRBV18
size: NA
D: TRBD1
J: TRBJ1-5
CDR3: CASSLNRGQSQPQHF
DNA: TGTGCCAGCTCACTCAACAGGGGGCAGAGCCAGCCCCAGCATTTT

V: TRBV7-2
size: NA
D: NA
J: TRBJ2-5
CDR3: CASSTSGGGAIETQYF
DNA: TGTGCCAGCAGCACCTCGGGAGGGGGCGCGATCGAGACCCAGTACTTC

V: TRBV11-2
size: NA
D: TRBD2
J: TRBJ2-3
CDR3: CASSYGLGANTDTQYF
DNA: TGTGCCAGCAGCTACGGACTAGGGGCGAACACAGATACGCAGTATTTT